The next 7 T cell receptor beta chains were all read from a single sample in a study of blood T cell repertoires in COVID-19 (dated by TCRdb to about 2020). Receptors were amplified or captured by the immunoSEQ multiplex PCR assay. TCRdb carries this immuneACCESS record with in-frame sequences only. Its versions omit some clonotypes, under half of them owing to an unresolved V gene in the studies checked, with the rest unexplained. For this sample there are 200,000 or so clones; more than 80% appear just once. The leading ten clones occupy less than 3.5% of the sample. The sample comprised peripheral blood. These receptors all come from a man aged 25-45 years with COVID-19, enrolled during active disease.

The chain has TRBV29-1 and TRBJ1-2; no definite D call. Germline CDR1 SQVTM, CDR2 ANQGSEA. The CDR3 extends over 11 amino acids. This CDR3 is CVTDSLYGYTF. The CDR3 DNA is TGCGTTACCGATTCGCTATATGGCTACACCTTC.

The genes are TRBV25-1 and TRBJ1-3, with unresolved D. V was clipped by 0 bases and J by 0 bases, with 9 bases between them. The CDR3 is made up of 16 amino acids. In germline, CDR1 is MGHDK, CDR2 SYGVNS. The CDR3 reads CASSEYEWYSGNTIYF. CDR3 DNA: TGTGCCAGCAGTGAATATGAGTGGTACTCTGGAAACACCATATATTTT.

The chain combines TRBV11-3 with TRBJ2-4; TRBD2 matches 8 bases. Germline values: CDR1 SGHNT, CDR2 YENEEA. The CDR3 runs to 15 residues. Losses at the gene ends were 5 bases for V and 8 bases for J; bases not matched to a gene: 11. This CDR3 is CASSKTSGGWDIQYF. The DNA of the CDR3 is TGTGCCAGCAGCAAAACTAGCGGAGGCTGGGACATTCAGTACTTC.

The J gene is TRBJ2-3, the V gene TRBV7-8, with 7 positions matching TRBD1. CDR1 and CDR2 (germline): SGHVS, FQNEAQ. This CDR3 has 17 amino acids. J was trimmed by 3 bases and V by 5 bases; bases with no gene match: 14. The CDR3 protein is CASSLSTGAPRTDTQYF. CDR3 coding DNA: TGTGCCAGCAGCCTAAGCACAGGGGCCCCCCGGACAGATACGCAGTATTTT.

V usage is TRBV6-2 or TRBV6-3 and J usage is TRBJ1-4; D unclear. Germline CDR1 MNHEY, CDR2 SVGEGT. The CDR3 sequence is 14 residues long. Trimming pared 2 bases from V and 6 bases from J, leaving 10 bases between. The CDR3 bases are TGTGCCAGCAGTTACGTCAGGATTGATGAAAAACTGTTTTTT. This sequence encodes CASSYVRIDEKLFF.

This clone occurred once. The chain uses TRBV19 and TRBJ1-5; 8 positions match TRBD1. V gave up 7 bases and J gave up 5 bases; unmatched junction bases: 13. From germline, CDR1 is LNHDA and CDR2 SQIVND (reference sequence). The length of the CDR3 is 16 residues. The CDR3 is CASTVDRGQSYQPQHF. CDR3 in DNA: TGTGCCAGTACCGTAGACAGGGGCCAATCTTATCAGCCCCAGCATTTT.

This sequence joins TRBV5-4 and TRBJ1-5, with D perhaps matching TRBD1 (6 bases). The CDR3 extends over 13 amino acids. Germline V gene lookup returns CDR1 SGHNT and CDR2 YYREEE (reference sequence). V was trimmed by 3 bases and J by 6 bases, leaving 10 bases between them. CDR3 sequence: CASSWGGGQPQHF. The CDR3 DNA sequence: TGTGCCAGCAGCTGGGGGGGCGGTCAGCCCCAGCATTTT.